This T cell receptor (beta chain) was sequenced in a study of blood T cell repertoires in COVID-19 (dated by TCRdb to 2020 to 2021). With regard to the full study: Samples from collaborators originated in the United States, Italy and Spain and spanned both the acute and convalescent phases of COVID-19. The material from the prospective study consisted of cDNA or gDNA derived from T cells, B-cell-depleted T cells, or PBMCs. Subjects who had been exposed to COVID-19, were actively infected with it, or had recovered from it provided the deeply sampled blood TCRbeta repertoires that made up the dataset. The repertoires were released in a freely available public database intended as a resource for research on the immune response to SARS-CoV-2. Samples were obtained from the ongoing ImmuneRACE study (first 160 participants) and from over 1,000 subjects provided by 6 global collaborators. Sample metadata almost always included a de-identified subject ID, COVID-19 status, age in years and sex. Where available, HLA class I and class II types were taken from metadata supplied by the sample provider and were not determined by assay-based typing. Broader findings and caveats from the paper: The amount of clinical and demographic metadata varied by source and participant and was provided uncurated.

Details on this clone: The clone's antigen remains unknown. No quality values exist for individual bases; no much larger clone is one base distant.

CDR1 is given as MNHEY and CDR2 as SVGAGI, both from the germline V gene. A distance of 7 bases separates the germline ends of V and J, which lose 3 bases and 2 bases respectively. The CDR3, cysteine through phenylalanine, is 14 amino acids long. Of the read, only the CDR3 DNA is kept; its 42 bases are in frame from base 1. TCRbeta CDR3 regions were amplified from genomic DNA by means of the immunoSEQ Assay, a bias-controlled multiplex PCR. The paper's data handling went like this. The number of nucleated cells in each sample was estimated from the amplification of reference gene primers within the assay. Sequence reads were collapsed and filtered to measure the absolute abundance of every unique TCRbeta CDR3 rearrangement. For each sample, productive Simpson clonality was calculated by taking the square root of Simpson's diversity index across productive rearrangements. TCRdb took this table from immuneACCESS and kept in-frame rearrangements with V and J called. Such tables lack part of the clones; where checked against another copy, unresolved V genes explain under half of the gap, and the rest is unexplained. Clone size and the V and J calls come from that table; the DNA yielded D and trimming. The table for this sample lists a few hundred thousand clones; 88% of them were counted only once. Approximately 1.2% of the sample goes to the ten largest clones.

In the prospective study, participants were roughly 18 to 95 years old, resided in 25 or so geographic areas of the United States, and were enrolled through a virtual design. In the prospective study, participants were assigned to cohorts based on the clinical history participants reported in a screening survey and a study questionnaire. Recovered participants in ImmuneRACE Cohort 3 were defined by two consecutive negative NP/OP PCR tests, clearance by a healthcare professional, or resolution of symptoms. Each participant in the prospective study had whole blood, serum and a nasopharyngeal or oropharyngeal swab collected by mobile phlebotomists. Prospective study participants could optionally give additional blood draws and questionnaires over an approximately two-month period. Blood samples from the prospective study were shipped frozen or at room temperature prior to DNA extraction.

The chain is encoded by TRBV6-5 joined to TRBJ2-2, with TRBD1 perhaps the D gene, on 5 matching bases. Sequenced material: PBMCs or T cells enriched from blood (not recorded which). The receptor comes from a woman younger than 35 who had recovered from COVID-19. The DNA reads as follows: TGTGCCAGCAGTTATCAGGGAAACACCGGGGAGCTGTTTTTT. The translation is CASSYQGNTGELFF.